Below are 4 T cell receptor beta chains sequenced from a single sample in a study of T cells after yellow fever vaccination. MiXCR was run by TCRdb on the 5' RACE reads, yielding one entry per CDR3 protein. This sample carries under 200,000 distinct CDR3 sequences, less than 9% of them seen once, and the ten largest clones take approximately 2.5%. The specimen comprised CD4+ T cells sorted from PBMCs, sampled 5 days after the first yellow fever vaccination. The receptors originated from a young man who received the YFV17D yellow fever vaccine.

This clonotype was seen ten or more times. The chain has TRBV7-2 and TRBJ2-5; 9 positions agree with TRBD2. The CDR3 loop spans 15 amino acids. CDR1 is SGHTA, CDR2 FQGNSA, per germline. V shed 5 bases and J 2 bases; nucleotides not matched to a gene: 6. CDR3 bases: TGTGCCAGCAGCAAATATCTAGCGGGGCAAGAGACCCAGTACTTC. Translating it yields CASSKYLAGQETQYF. Complete variable domain (other parts from reference TRBV7-2 and TRBJ2-5): GAGVSQSPSNKVTEKGKDVELRCDPISGHTALYWYRQSLGQGLEFLIYFQGNSAPDKSGLPSDRFSAERTGGSVSTLTIQRTQQEDSAVYLCASSKYLAGQETQYFGPGTRLLVL.

This chain uses TRBV6-2 or TRBV6-3 with TRBJ1-1, with no clear D. The V end was cut by 2 bases, the J end by 0 bases, with 13 bases between. Germline assignment: CDR1 MNHEY and CDR2 SVGEGT. This CDR3 has 16 residues. The CDR3 nucleotides are TGTGCCAGCAGTTACAGGTCCGGGATCTTGAACACTGAAGCTTTCTTT. Protein sequence: CASSYRSGILNTEAFF.

The chain links TRBV5-1 to TRBJ2-3; D unclear. The germline gives CDR1 SGHRS, CDR2 YFSETQ. This CDR3 is built from 12 residues. Trimming took off 4 bases at V and 1 base at J, with 4 bases between the two ends. CDR3 sequence (DNA): TGCGCCAGCAGCACGGGCACAGATACGCAGTATTTT. Translating it yields CASSTGTDTQYF.

The CDR3 sequence: CSVPALRAIYRHGYGYTF. Here the CDR3 DNA reads TGCAGTGTTCCCGCTCTTCGGGCCATATACAGGCATGGCTATGGCTACACCTTC. The V and J genes are TRBV20-1 and TRBJ1-2; D might be TRBD1 (5 bases). Trimming cost V 7 bases and J 4 bases, with 31 bases left between them. Germline CDR1 and CDR2: DFQATT and SNEGSKA (reference sequence). The CDR3 totals 18 residues.